Presented here are 8 T cell receptor beta chains from one specimen sequenced in a study of T-cell reconstitution after alpha-beta-depleted transplantation in children. General study points: Reportedly, alpha-beta T cells present about two months post-transplant originated from several hundred expanded clones of graft origin.

Unique molecular identifiers were used in preparing the TCRbeta library. TCRdb fed the PCR reads into MiXCR, producing one record per CDR3 protein. The sample holds approximately 32,000 distinct CDR3 sequences, around 7% seen once. Their antigens remain unidentified. The sequencing used peripheral blood, collected 60 days after TCRalphabeta/CD19-depleted stem cell transplant. Source of these receptors: a child in the first two years of life who had a stem cell transplant for acute myeloid leukemia, so the T cells may come from the graft donor.

This clonotype was seen many times. The rearrangement joins TRBV9 to TRBJ2-4, with unresolved D. Per germline, CDR1 SGDLS and CDR2 YYNGEE. This CDR3 has 14 residues. Trimming took 4 bases from V and 5 from J, leaving 13 bases between them. The CDR3 is CASSPSTLENIQYF. CDR3 nucleotides: TGTGCCAGCAGCCCCTCGACCTTAGAAAACATTCAGTACTTC.

This clonotype was observed at least ten times. The chain recombines TRBV7-2 with TRBJ2-7; tentatively, D is TRBD1 (5 bases). The germline V gene encodes CDR1 SGHTA and CDR2 FQGNSA. The CDR3 length is 14 residues. The V and J ends lost 5 bases and 2 bases respectively, with 13 bases between them. CDR3 nucleotide sequence: TGTGCCAGCAGCCCGACGACAGTCCCCTACGAGCAGTACTTC. It specifies CASSPTTVPYEQYF.

The table lists this clonotype with a count of one. A clone one base away is much larger, so this may be a read error. The rearrangement joins TRBV20-1 to TRBJ2-5, with 11 bases that match TRBD2. This CDR3 is 14 amino acids long. Germline assignment: CDR1 DFQATT and CDR2 SNEGSKA (reference sequence). The CDR3 region has the DNA TGCAGAGCTACGACTAGCGGGGTTAAAGAGACCCAGTACTTC. Residues: CRATTSGVKETQYF.

This clonotype was detected ten times or more. This sequence joins TRBV10-3 and TRBJ2-5, with TRBD2 identical over 7 bases. CDR1 ENHRY and CDR2 SYGVKD come from the germline V gene. With 3 bases clipped from V and 3 bases from J, the junction kept 10 bases outside the gene matches. CDR3 size: 16 residues. The CDR3 sequence is CAISDPPAGAKETQYF. As DNA, the CDR3 is TGTGCCATCAGTGACCCGCCGGCGGGAGCAAAAGAGACCCAGTACTTC.

Sample share makes this clonotype medium-sized (0.01 to 0.1%). CDR3 protein: CSARAGLVTGGNQPQHF. Here the CDR3 DNA reads TGCAGTGCTAGAGCAGGTCTGGTAACAGGGGGCAATCAGCCCCAGCATTTT. This chain connects TRBV20-1 to TRBJ1-5; 7 positions match TRBD1. Per germline, CDR1 DFQATT and CDR2 SNEGSKA (reference sequence). V dropped 1 base and J dropped 2; count of bases not matched to a gene: 11. The CDR3 loop spans 17 amino acids.

This clonotype was recorded many times. The CDR3 here is CASSFVVFETQYF. Written as DNA, the CDR3 is TGTGCCAGCAGCTTTGTGGTTTTTGAGACCCAGTACTTC. The chain carries TRBV7-2 and TRBJ2-5; no definite D call. V lost 3 bases to trimming and J lost 5 bases, with 10 bases between them. The germline V gene encodes CDR1 SGHTA and CDR2 FQGNSA. The CDR3 runs 13 residues.

This clonotype was detected many times. The rearrangement links TRBV7-9 to TRBJ2-4, with D tentatively TRBD1 (6 bases). CDR1 is SEHNR and CDR2 is FQNEAQ in the germline V gene (reference sequence). CDR3 length equals 16 residues. The ends were cut back, 7 bases at V and 0 bases at J, with 16 bases in the middle. The CDR3 region is CASTAGAILAKNIQYF. CDR3 coding DNA: TGTGCCAGCACGGCAGGGGCGATACTAGCCAAAAACATTCAGTACTTC.

This clonotype showed up many times. This chain links TRBV20-1 with TRBJ2-1; D unclear. Germline CDR1 DFQATT, CDR2 SNEGSKA (reference sequence). This CDR3 comprises 17 residues. V was cut by 0 bases and J by 0 bases, with 15 bases left in between. For the CDR3, the DNA is TGCAGTGCTAGAGATCTGGCCATCGCATTCTCCTACAATGAGCAGTTCTTC. Encoded protein: CSARDLAIAFSYNEQFF.